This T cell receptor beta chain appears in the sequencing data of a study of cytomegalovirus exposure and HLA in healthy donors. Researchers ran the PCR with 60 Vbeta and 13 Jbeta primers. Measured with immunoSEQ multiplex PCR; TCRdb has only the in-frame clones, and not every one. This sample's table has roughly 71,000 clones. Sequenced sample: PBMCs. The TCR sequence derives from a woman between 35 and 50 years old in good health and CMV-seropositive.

The CDR3, as DNA: TGTGCCAGCAGCTTGGAGGGACAGGGAATGAGGGAGCAGTACTTC. Protein: CASSLEGQGMREQYF. The rearrangement uses TRBV5-6 and TRBJ2-7; 9 nucleotides line up with TRBD1. V was clipped by 0 bases and J by 7 bases; unmatched bases: 8. Germline V gives CDR1 SGHDT, CDR2 YYEEEE. The CDR3 contains 15 residues.